This T cell receptor (beta chain) was documented in a study of blood T cell repertoires in COVID-19. As for the study in general: Sources were T cells, B-cell-depleted T cells, or PBMCs; the material itself was cDNA or gDNA.

The protocol was immunoSEQ multiplex PCR, while the TCRdb copy is restricted to in-frame clones and leaves out a portion. Of 360,000 or so clones in the sample, about 92% were seen once. The V end was cut by 5 bases, the J end by 8 bases, with 10 bases between. The CDR3 has 13 amino acids. The germline V gene has CDR1 MNHEY and CDR2 SMNVEV (reference sequence). The rearrangement links TRBV27 to TRBJ1-6, with D possibly being TRBD1 (5 bases). Sequenced sample: peripheral blood. The sequence was obtained from a woman aged 55-69 years with COVID-19, enrolled during active disease. The CDR3 nucleotides read TGTGCCAGCAGTCGCAGGGAGGATTCACCCCTCCACTTT. Residues: CASSRREDSPLHF.